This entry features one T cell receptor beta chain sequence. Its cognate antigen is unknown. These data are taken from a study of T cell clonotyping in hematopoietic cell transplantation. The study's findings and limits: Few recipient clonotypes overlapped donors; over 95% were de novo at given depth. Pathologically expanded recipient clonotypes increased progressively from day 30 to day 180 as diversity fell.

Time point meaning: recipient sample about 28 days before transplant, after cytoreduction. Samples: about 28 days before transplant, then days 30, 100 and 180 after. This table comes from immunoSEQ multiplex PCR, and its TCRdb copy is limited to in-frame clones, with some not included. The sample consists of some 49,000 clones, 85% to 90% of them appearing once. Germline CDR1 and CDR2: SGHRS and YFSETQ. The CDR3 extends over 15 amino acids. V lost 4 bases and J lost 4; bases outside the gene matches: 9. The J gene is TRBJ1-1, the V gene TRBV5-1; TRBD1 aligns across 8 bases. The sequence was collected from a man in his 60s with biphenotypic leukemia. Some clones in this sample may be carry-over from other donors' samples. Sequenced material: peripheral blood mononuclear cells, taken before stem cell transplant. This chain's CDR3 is CASSEQGALSTEAFF. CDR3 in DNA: TGCGCCAGCAGCGAGCAGGGGGCGTTAAGCACTGAAGCTTTCTTT.